Sequencing of this TCR beta chain was carried out in a study of cytomegalovirus exposure and HLA in healthy donors. The protocol was immunoSEQ multiplex PCR, while the TCRdb copy is restricted to in-frame clones and leaves out a portion. The repertoire holds roughly 150,000 clones, just under 85% seen once, with about 2.3% in the top ten. Germline CDR1 is SGHDT and CDR2 is YYEEEE. The CDR3 has 14 residues. V lost 4 bases and J 5 bases, leaving 15 bases between the germline ends. This chain connects TRBV5-6 to TRBJ2-5; a possible D gene is TRBD1 (5 bases). This clonotype was sampled from a man aged 30 to 45 in good health and CMV-seropositive. Specimen: PBMCs. The CDR3 bases are TGTGCCAGCAGCCTAAACAGGTTCGGGGAGACCCAGTACTTC. Protein: CASSLNRFGETQYF. The entire variable domain, with the rest obtained from reference TRBV5-6 and TRBJ2-5, is as follows: DAGVTQSPTHLIKTRGQQVTLRCSPKSGHDTVSWYQQALGQGPQFIFQYYEEEERQRGNFPDRFSGHQFPNYSSELNVNALLLGDSALYLCASSLNRFGETQYFGPGTRLLVL.